The 4 T cell receptor beta chains below come from one sample, sequenced in a study of blood T cell repertoires in COVID-19. This table comes from immunoSEQ multiplex PCR, and its TCRdb copy is limited to in-frame clones, with some not included. This table has about 100,000 clones, under 90% appearing once. Sequencing was carried out using peripheral blood. All receptors derive from a human donor in a cohort sampled during active COVID-19.

V is TRBV25-1 and J is TRBJ1-5, with TRBD1 identical over 9 bases. Germline lookup yields CDR1 MGHDK and CDR2 SYGVNS. J gave up 5 bases and V 4 bases, and 9 bases lay outside the gene matches. The CDR3 is 16 amino acids. In DNA form, the CDR3 reads TGTGCCAGCAGTGGCAAACGGGACAGGGTGGATCAGCCCCAGCATTTT. Protein product: CASSGKRDRVDQPQHF.

The chain carries TRBV10-3 and TRBJ2-1; 9 bases fit TRBD1. The CDR3 runs 15 residues. Germline V lookup: CDR1 ENHRY, CDR2 SYGVKD. V gave up 6 bases and J gave up 2 bases; unmatched junction bases: 5. CDR3 amino acids: CAISWGQGAYNEQFF. The DNA of the CDR3 is TGTGCCATCAGCTGGGGACAGGGAGCCTACAATGAGCAGTTCTTC.

The chain carries TRBV19 and TRBJ2-7; the match to TRBD2 covers 11 bases. Germline V gene lookup returns CDR1 LNHDA and CDR2 SQIVND (reference sequence). The V segment lost 6 bases and the J segment 0 bases; nucleotides outside the gene matches: 4. CDR3 length: 15 amino acids. The chain's CDR3 is CASRTTSGSSYEQYF. The CDR3 region has the DNA TGTGCCAGTAGGACCACTAGCGGGAGCTCCTACGAGCAGTACTTC.

The chain has TRBV5-4 and TRBJ1-2, with 7 positions matching TRBD1. Germline V CDR1 and CDR2: SGHNT, YYREEE (reference sequence). The CDR3 covers 16 residues. Trimming at V came to 4 bases and at J to 6 bases, leaving 15 bases not matched to a gene. The CDR3, as DNA: TGTGCCAGCAGCCCACCGCCGCCGACAGGGTGGGATGGCTACACCTTC. It yields the protein CASSPPPPTGWDGYTF.